This T cell receptor (beta chain) came from a study of cytomegalovirus exposure and HLA in healthy donors. Overall study findings and caveats: Rarity held for most TCR sequences, but there were some public TCRs that occurred in many donors. Certain indistinguishable V segments, among them TRBV6-2 and TRBV6-3, were excluded. V- and J-gene trimming of TCR beta was linked (in a later analysis) to a missense DCLRE1C variant.

A note on this clone: Antigen specificity is unknown.

From germline, CDR1 is MGHDK and CDR2 SYGVNS. The CDR3 extends over 14 amino acids. V gave up 5 bases and J gave up 2 bases; unmatched junction bases: 6. The PCR contained 60 Vbeta and 13 Jbeta primers. TCRdb keeps only in-frame clones here, not all; method: immunoSEQ multiplex PCR. The sample records 200,000 to 250,000 clones, about 80% being singletons. Sequenced sample: PBMCs. The V gene is TRBV25-1, the J gene TRBJ2-7; TRBD1 agrees at 7 bases. The sequence was obtained from a middle-aged woman in good health and CMV-seropositive. CDR3 in amino acids: CASSFLGTAYEQYF. For the CDR3, the DNA is TGTGCCAGCAGTTTCCTCGGGACAGCCTACGAGCAGTACTTC.